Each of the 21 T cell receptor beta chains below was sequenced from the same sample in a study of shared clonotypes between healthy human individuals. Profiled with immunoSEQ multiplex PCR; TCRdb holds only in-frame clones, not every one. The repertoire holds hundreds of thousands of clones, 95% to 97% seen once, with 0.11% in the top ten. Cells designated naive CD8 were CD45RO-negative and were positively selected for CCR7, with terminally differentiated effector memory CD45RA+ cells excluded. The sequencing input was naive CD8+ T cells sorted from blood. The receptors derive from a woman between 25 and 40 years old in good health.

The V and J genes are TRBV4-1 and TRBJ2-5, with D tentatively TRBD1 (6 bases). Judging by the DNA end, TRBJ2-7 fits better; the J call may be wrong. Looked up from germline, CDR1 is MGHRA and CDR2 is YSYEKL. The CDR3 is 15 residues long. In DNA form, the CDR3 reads TGCGCCAGCAGCCAAACCGGGACAAGATACTACGAGCAGTACTTC. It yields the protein CASSQTGTRYYEQYF.

The CDR3 spells CASSLTGSNEQFF. DNA of the CDR3: TGTGCCAGCAGTTTAACAGGTTCCAATGAGCAGTTCTTC. The rearrangement uses TRBV27 and TRBJ2-1, with D perhaps matching TRBD1 (5 bases). Trimming took off 2 bases at V and 6 bases at J, with 8 bases between the two ends. The CDR3 contains 13 residues. Germline loops: CDR1 MNHEY, CDR2 SMNVEV (reference sequence).

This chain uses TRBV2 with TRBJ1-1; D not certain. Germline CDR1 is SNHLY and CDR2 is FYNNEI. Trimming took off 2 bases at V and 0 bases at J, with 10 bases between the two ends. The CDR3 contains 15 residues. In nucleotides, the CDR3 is TGTGCCAGCAGTGAACAGAGCGGGTTGAACACTGAAGCTTTCTTT. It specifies CASSEQSGLNTEAFF. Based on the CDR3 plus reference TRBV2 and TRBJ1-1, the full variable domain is EPEVTQTPSHQVTQMGQEVILRCVPISNHLYFYWYRQILGQKVEFLVSFYNNEISEKSEIFDDQFSVERPDGSNFTLKIRSTKLEDSAMYFCASSEQSGLNTEAFFGQGTRLTVV.

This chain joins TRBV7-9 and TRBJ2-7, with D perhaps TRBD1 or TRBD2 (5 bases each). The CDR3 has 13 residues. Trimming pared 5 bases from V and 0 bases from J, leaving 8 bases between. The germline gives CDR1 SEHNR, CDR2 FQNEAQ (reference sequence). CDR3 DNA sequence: TGTGCCAGCAGCGGGACGGCCTCCTACGAGCAGTACTTC. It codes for CASSGTASYEQYF.

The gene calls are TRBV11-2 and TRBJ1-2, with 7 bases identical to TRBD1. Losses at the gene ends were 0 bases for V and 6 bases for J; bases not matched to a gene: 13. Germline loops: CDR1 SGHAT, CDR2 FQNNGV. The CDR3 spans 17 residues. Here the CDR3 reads CASSLESKRGLGNGYTF. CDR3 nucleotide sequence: TGTGCCAGCAGCTTAGAAAGTAAAAGGGGGCTTGGGAATGGCTACACCTTC.

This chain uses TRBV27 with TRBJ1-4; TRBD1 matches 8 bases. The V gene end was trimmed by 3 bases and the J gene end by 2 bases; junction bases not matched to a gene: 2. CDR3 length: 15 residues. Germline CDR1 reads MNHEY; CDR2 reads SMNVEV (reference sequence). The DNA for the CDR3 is TGTGCCAGCAGTTTTACAGGGGGGACTAATGAAAAACTGTTTTTT. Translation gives CASSFTGGTNEKLFF.

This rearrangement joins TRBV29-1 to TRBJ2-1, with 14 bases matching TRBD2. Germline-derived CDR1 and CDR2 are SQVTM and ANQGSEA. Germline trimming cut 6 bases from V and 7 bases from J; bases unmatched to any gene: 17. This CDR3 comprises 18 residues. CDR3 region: CSVSLPLGTSGRGNEQFF. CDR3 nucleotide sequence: TGCAGCGTCTCACTACCTTTAGGGACTAGCGGGAGAGGGAATGAGCAGTTCTTC.

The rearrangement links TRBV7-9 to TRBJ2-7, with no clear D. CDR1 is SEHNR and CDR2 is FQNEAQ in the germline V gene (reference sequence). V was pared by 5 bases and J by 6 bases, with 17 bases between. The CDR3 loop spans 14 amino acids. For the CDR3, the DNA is TGTGCCAGCAGCCCCCGACTTGGACCGGGCGAGCAGTACTTC. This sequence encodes CASSPRLGPGEQYF.

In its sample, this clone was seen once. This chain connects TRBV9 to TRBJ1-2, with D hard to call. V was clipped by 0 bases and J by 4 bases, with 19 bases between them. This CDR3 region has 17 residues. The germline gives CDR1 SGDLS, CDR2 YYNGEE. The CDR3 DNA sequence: TGTGCCAGCAGCGTAGCAAACAGCCCCCGCCTCGGCTATGGCTACACCTTC. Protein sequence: CASSVANSPRLGYGYTF.

CDR3: CASSELAGSSYEQYF. DNA of the CDR3: TGTGCCAGCAGTGAACTAGCGGGGAGCTCCTACGAGCAGTACTTC. The chain carries TRBV2 and TRBJ2-7; TRBD2 matches 9 bases. V dropped 2 bases and J dropped 0; count of bases not matched to a gene: 2. This CDR3 is built from 15 residues. Per germline, CDR1 SNHLY and CDR2 FYNNEI.

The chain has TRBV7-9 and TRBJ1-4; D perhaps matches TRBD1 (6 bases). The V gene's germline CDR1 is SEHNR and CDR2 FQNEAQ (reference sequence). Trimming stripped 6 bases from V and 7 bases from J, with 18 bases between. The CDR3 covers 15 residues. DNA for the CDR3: TGTGCCAGCAGTCCGGACAGTTCGAGAGGTGAAAAACTGTTTTTT. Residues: CASSPDSSRGEKLFF.

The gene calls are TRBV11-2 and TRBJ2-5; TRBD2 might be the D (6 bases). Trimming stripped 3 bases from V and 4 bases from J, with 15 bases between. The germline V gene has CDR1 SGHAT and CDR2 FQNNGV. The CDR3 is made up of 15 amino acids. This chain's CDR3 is CASSLTPGLTETQYF. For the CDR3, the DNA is TGTGCCAGCAGCTTGACTCCGGGACTGACAGAGACCCAGTACTTC.

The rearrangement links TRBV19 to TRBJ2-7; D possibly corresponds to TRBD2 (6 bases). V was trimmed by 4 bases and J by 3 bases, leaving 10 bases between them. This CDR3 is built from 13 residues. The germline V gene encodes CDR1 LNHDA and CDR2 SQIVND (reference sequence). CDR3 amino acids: CASSTGLNYEQYF. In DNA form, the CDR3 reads TGTGCCAGTAGTACGGGACTTAACTACGAGCAGTACTTC.

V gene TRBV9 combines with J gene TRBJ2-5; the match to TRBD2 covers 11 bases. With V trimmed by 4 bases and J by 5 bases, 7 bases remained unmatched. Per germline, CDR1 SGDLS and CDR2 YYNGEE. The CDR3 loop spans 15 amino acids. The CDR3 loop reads CASSPLAGGGETQYF. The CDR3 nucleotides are TGTGCCAGCAGCCCCTTAGCGGGAGGGGGGGAGACCCAGTACTTC.

Here the CDR3 reads CASGMPTSGSYEQYF. CDR3 DNA: TGTGCCAGCGGAATGCCCACTAGCGGGTCCTACGAGCAGTACTTC. This chain links TRBV27 with TRBJ2-5; 9 nucleotides match TRBD2. The J call may be incorrect, as the DNA end agrees better with TRBJ2-7. CDR1 is MNHEY and CDR2 is SMNVEV in the germline V gene (reference sequence). The CDR3 is 15 amino acids.

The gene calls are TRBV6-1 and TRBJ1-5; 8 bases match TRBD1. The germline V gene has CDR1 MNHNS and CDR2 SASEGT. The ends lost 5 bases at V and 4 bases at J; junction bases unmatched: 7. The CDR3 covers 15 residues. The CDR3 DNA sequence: TGTGCCAGCAGTCTTGACAGGGGCGAAAATCAGCCCCAGCATTTT. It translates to CASSLDRGENQPQHF.

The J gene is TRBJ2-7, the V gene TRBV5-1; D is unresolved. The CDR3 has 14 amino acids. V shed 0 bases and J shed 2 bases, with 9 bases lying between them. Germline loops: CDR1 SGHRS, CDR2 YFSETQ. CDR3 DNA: TGCGCCAGCAGCTTGGTTCCAGGAGCCTACGAGCAGTACTTC. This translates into CASSLVPGAYEQYF.

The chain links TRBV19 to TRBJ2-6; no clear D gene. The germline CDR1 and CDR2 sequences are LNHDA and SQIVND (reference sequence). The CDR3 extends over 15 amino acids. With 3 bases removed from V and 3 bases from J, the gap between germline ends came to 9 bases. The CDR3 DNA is TGTGCCAGTAGTATCTTGACTTTTGGGGCCAACGTCCTGACTTTC. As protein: CASSILTFGANVLTF.

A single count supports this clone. In DNA form, the CDR3 reads TGTGCCACCAATCGGGGCGGGGAGCTGTTTTTT. As protein: CATNRGGELFF. This chain links TRBV6-6 with TRBJ2-2; a possible D gene is TRBD2 (5 bases). From germline, CDR1 is MNHNY and CDR2 SVGAGI (reference sequence). V was shortened by 10 bases and J by 7 bases, with 10 bases between the two germline ends. The CDR3 runs 11 residues.

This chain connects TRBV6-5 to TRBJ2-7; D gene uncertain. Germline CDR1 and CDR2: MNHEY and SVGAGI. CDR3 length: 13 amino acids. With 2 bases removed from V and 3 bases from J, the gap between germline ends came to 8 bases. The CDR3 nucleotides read TGTGCCAGCAGTTACGATTCCCGCTACGAGCAGTACTTC. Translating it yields CASSYDSRYEQYF.

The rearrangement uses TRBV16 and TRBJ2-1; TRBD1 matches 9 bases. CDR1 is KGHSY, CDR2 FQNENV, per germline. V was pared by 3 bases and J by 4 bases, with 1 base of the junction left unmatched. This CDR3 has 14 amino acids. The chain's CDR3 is CASSQGQGYNEQFF. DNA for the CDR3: TGTGCCAGCAGCCAGGGACAGGGATACAATGAGCAGTTCTTC.